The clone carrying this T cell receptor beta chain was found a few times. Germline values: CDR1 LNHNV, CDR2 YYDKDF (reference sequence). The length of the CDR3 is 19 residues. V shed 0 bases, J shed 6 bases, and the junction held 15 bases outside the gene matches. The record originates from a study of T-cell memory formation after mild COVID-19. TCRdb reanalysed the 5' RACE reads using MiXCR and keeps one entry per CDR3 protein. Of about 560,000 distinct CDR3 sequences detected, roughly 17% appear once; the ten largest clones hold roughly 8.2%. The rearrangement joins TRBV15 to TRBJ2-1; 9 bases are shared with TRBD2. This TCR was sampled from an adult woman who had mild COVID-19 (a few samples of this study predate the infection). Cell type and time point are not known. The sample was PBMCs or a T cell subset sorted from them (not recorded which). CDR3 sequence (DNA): TGTGCCACCAGCAGAGATTCCGGGACTAGCCGGTATTCAAGCAATGAGCAGTTCTTC. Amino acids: CATSRDSGTSRYSSNEQFF.